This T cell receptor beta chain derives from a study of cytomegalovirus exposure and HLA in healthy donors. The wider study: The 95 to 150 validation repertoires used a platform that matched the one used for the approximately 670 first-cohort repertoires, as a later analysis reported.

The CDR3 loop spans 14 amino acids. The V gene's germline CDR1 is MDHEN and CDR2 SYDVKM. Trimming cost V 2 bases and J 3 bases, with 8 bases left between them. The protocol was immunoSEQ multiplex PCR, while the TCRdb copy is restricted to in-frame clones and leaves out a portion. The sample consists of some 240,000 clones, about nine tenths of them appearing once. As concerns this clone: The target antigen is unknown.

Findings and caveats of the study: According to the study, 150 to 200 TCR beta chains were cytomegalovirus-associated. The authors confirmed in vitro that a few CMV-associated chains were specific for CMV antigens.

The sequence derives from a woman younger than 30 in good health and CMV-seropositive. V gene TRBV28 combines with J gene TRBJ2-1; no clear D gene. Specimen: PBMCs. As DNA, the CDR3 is TGTGCCAGCAGTTTACGGTCCTACTACAATGAGCAGTTCTTC. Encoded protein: CASSLRSYYNEQFF.